Shown below are 21 T cell receptor beta chains from a single sample sequenced in a study of shared clonotypes between healthy human individuals. Data came from immunoSEQ multiplex PCR; TCRdb stores just in-frame clones and leaves some out. The sample has fewer than 500,000 clones; over 60% are singletons. The sequenced sample consisted of PBMCs. These receptor sequences come from a woman in her thirties or forties in good health. Some clones in this sample may be carry-over from other donors' samples.

The V call is TRBV5-1, the J call TRBJ1-1, with TRBD1 matching 8 bases. Germline V gene sequence: CDR1 SGHRS, CDR2 YFSETQ. The trim removed 4 bases at V and 3 bases at J, leaving 2 bases unmatched. CDR3 length equals 13 residues. The CDR3 reads CASSEDRDTEAFF. The CDR3 DNA follows: TGCGCCAGCAGCGAGGACAGGGACACTGAAGCTTTCTTT.

The chain has TRBV2 and TRBJ2-5, with TRBD2 matching 12 bases. V lost 4 bases, J lost 5 bases, and 5 bases stayed unmatched. This CDR3 has 15 residues. CDR1 is SNHLY, CDR2 FYNNEI, per germline. The DNA for the CDR3 is TGTGCCAGCAGTGCTGGGACTAGCGGGTGGGAGACCCAGTACTTC. This encodes CASSAGTSGWETQYF. Drawing the rest from reference TRBV2 and TRBJ2-5, the complete variable domain is EPEVTQTPSHQVTQMGQEVILRCVPISNHLYFYWYRQILGQKVEFLVSFYNNEISEKSEIFDDQFSVERPDGSNFTLKIRSTKLEDSAMYFCASSAGTSGWETQYFGPGTRLLVL.

This clone has a handful of counts. V is TRBV2 and J is TRBJ2-6; no clear D gene. V was cut by 5 bases and J by 2 bases, with 10 bases left in between. CDR3 length: 15 residues. Germline CDR1 and CDR2: SNHLY and FYNNEI. The CDR3 bases are TGTGCCAGCAGTTCCCTTAGGACTGGGGCCAACGTCCTGACTTTC. Its translation is CASSSLRTGANVLTF.

The chain carries TRBV5-1 and TRBJ2-1; 7 bases match TRBD1. The J segment lost 6 bases and the V segment lost 0 bases, leaving 6 bases of the junction unmatched. This CDR3 has 15 residues. Looked up from germline, CDR1 is SGHRS and CDR2 is YFSETQ. Here the CDR3 reads CASSLADRNSNEQFF. The CDR3 DNA reads as TGCGCCAGCAGCTTGGCGGACAGGAACTCCAATGAGCAGTTCTTC.

The J gene is TRBJ2-5, the V gene TRBV18; 8 nucleotides match TRBD2. This CDR3 is built from 15 residues. V dropped 5 bases and J dropped 4; count of bases not matched to a gene: 9. Germline-derived CDR1 and CDR2 are KGHSH and LQKENI. The CDR3 nucleotides are TGTGCCAGCTCATCTGAAAGGCTAGCGGGAGAGACCCAGTACTTC. Its translation: CASSSERLAGETQYF.

The chain couples TRBV29-1 to TRBJ2-7, with TRBD1 matching 10 bases. Germline lookup yields CDR1 SQVTM and CDR2 ANQGSEA. V lost 2 bases to trimming and J lost 3 bases; unmatched junction nucleotides: 4. The CDR3 loop spans 14 amino acids. CDR3 region: CSVELRTGGYEQYF. Written as DNA, the CDR3 is TGCAGCGTTGAACTCCGGACAGGGGGCTACGAGCAGTACTTC.

The chain joins TRBV6-6 to TRBJ1-2, with D maybe TRBD1 (5 bases). From germline, CDR1 is MNHNY and CDR2 SVGAGI (reference sequence). V was shortened by 8 bases and J by 2 bases, with 15 bases between the two germline ends. The CDR3 extends over 14 amino acids. CDR3 DNA: TGTGCCAGCTGCCCCTGGGGGGAGAACTATGGCTACACCTTC. The encoded protein is CASCPWGENYGYTF.

The V call is TRBV2, the J call TRBJ2-7; D is undetermined. The CDR3 is made up of 14 amino acids. Trimming pared 4 bases from V and 2 bases from J, leaving 12 bases between. Germline-derived CDR1 and CDR2 are SNHLY and FYNNEI. CDR3: CASSAVRDTYEQYF. The CDR3 DNA sequence: TGTGCCAGCAGTGCGGTGAGAGACACCTACGAGCAGTACTTC.

Only one count was recorded for this clone. A far bigger clonotype differs at one base, so this is likely a read error. J is TRBJ2-3 and V is TRBV2; D is uncertain. This CDR3 comprises 12 residues. CDR1 and CDR2 (germline): SNHLY, FYNNEI. In DNA, the CDR3 is TGTGTCAGCAGTGAATGGGCAGATACGCAGTATTTT. It codes for CVSSEWADTQYF.

This chain uses TRBV27 with TRBJ1-5; 7 bases map to TRBD1. The CDR3 is made up of 16 amino acids. Germline CDR1 MNHEY, CDR2 SMNVEV (reference sequence). V dropped 3 bases and J dropped 0; count of bases not matched to a gene: 5. CDR3 amino acids: CASSFKGADSNQPQHF. CDR3 sequence (DNA): TGTGCCAGCAGTTTTAAGGGGGCGGATAGCAATCAGCCCCAGCATTTT.

This clone was picked up a small number of times. This chain links TRBV5-4 with TRBJ2-2, with D hard to call. CDR1 and CDR2 (germline): SGHNT, YYREEE (reference sequence). V shed 4 bases and J shed 4 bases, with 11 bases lying between them. CDR3 size: 14 residues. The CDR3 protein is CASSRRATTGELFF. The CDR3 DNA is TGTGCCAGCAGCCGCCGGGCCACCACCGGGGAGCTGTTTTTT.

The V gene is TRBV5-1, the J gene TRBJ1-1, with D maybe TRBD1 (6 bases). The ends were cut back, 3 bases at V and 1 base at J, with 16 bases in the middle. The CDR3 extends over 16 amino acids. Per germline, CDR1 SGHRS and CDR2 YFSETQ. The CDR3 bases are TGCGCCAGCAGCTCCGGGCCAGGGGTTCGGAACACTGAAGCTTTCTTT. It translates to CASSSGPGVRNTEAFF.

The chain couples TRBV7-3 to TRBJ2-2, with a tentative D call TRBD1 (6 bases). Germline assignment: CDR1 SGHTA and CDR2 FQGTGA. The CDR3 length is 20 residues. Trimming pared 2 bases from V and 2 bases from J, leaving 24 bases between. CDR3: CASSLPPKVRRRGNTGELFF. The CDR3, as DNA: TGTGCCAGCAGCTTACCCCCAAAAGTCAGACGCAGGGGTAACACCGGGGAGCTGTTTTTT.

The V and J genes are TRBV4-2 and TRBJ2-7; TRBD2 agrees at 10 bases. The CDR3 loop spans 15 amino acids. The V gene end was trimmed by 6 bases and the J gene end by 6 bases; junction bases not matched to a gene: 11. The V gene's germline CDR1 is LGHNA and CDR2 YNFKEQ. The CDR3 sequence: CASRESPSGSFEQYF. DNA for the CDR3: TGTGCCAGCAGGGAGTCGCCTAGCGGGAGTTTCGAGCAGTACTTC.

The CDR3 spells CASSLPVPETQYF. The CDR3 coding sequence is TGTGCCAGCAGTCTTCCGGTCCCCGAGACCCAGTACTTC. This chain links TRBV25-1 with TRBJ2-5; unclear D gene. The CDR3 totals 13 residues. Germline-derived CDR1 and CDR2 are MGHDK and SYGVNS. Trimming left V 5 bases short and J 5 bases short, with 12 bases between.

This clone has a single count. The chain is built from TRBV7-3 and TRBJ2-3; 8 nucleotides agree with TRBD2. The CDR3 contains 18 residues. The V gene end was trimmed by 1 base and the J gene end by 0 bases; junction bases not matched to a gene: 9. The V gene's germline CDR1 is SGHTA and CDR2 FQGTGA. CDR3 in amino acids: CASSLKGRAGDSTDTQYF. CDR3 bases: TGTGCCAGCAGCTTAAAGGGGCGAGCGGGAGATAGCACAGATACGCAGTATTTT.

Many counts were recorded for this clone. The CDR3 reads CASSQHFTPGQGRTNEKLFF. The CDR3 DNA reads as TGCGCCAGCAGCCAACACTTCACGCCGGGACAGGGGAGGACTAATGAAAAACTGTTTTTT. This chain connects TRBV4-3 to TRBJ1-4, with 10 bases identical to TRBD1. The CDR3 has 20 amino acids. Germline V gives CDR1 LGHNA, CDR2 YSLEER. Unmatched junction bases numbered 14, after V lost 2 bases and J lost 2 bases.

The rearrangement joins TRBV27 to TRBJ1-5, with TRBD1 identical over 7 bases. Germline CDR1 reads MNHEY; CDR2 reads SMNVEV (reference sequence). The J segment lost 7 bases and the V segment lost 8 bases, leaving 14 bases of the junction unmatched. The CDR3 contains 15 residues. As DNA, the CDR3 is TGTGCCAGCTGCCCCGGGACAGAAGGTCGGCAGCCCCAGCATTTT. Its protein is CASCPGTEGRQPQHF.

The rearrangement links TRBV19 to TRBJ2-7; D possibly corresponds to TRBD1 (5 bases). Germline CDR1 is LNHDA and CDR2 is SQIVND (reference sequence). Trimming left V 4 bases short and J 3 bases short, with 10 bases between. The CDR3 sequence is 13 residues long. The CDR3 reads CASSTGLGYEQYF. The CDR3, as DNA: TGTGCCAGTAGTACAGGGTTGGGCTACGAGCAGTACTTC.

V gene TRBV11-2 combines with J gene TRBJ2-2; 8 positions agree with TRBD1. The CDR3 is 13 residues long. Trimming at V came to 3 bases and at J to 7 bases, leaving 1 base not matched to a gene. Germline V gene sequence: CDR1 SGHAT, CDR2 FQNNGV. CDR3 sequence: CASSFGQGGELFF. DNA for the CDR3: TGTGCCAGCAGCTTCGGACAGGGCGGGGAGCTGTTTTTT.

The gene calls are TRBV5-1 and TRBJ2-2; D is perhaps TRBD1 (6 bases). The V gene's germline CDR1 is SGHRS and CDR2 YFSETQ. The CDR3 is 16 residues long. The V gene lost 2 bases and the J gene lost 4 bases, with 15 bases spanning the gap. Written as DNA, the CDR3 is TGCGCCAGCAGCTTTAGGTCGGGCAGGGGCACCGGGGAGCTGTTTTTT. This encodes CASSFRSGRGTGELFF.